This TCR beta chain emerged from a study of blood T cell repertoires in COVID-19. The overall study: In each case, the material was cDNA or gDNA derived from T cells, B-cell-depleted T cells, or PBMCs.

Germline loops: CDR1 MNHEY, CDR2 SVGAGI. This CDR3 has 13 amino acids. V was trimmed by 10 bases and J by 8 bases, leaving 20 bases between them. Methods used by the authors: Quantification of nucleated cells was approximated via reference gene primer amplification. Measured with immunoSEQ multiplex PCR; TCRdb has only the in-frame clones, and not every one. V and J calls and clone size come straight from that table; D and trimming were deduced from the DNA. The sample comprises tens of thousands of clones, more than 75% of which are singletons, and about 14% rests with the top ten. Sequenced sample: peripheral blood. This sequence originates from a human donor in a cohort sampled during active COVID-19. The chain has TRBV6-5 and TRBJ1-2, with D possibly TRBD1 on 5 matching bases. The CDR3 reads CATMGLSKGGYTF. In nucleotides, the CDR3 is TGTGCCACCATGGGACTCTCTAAGGGGGGCTACACCTTC.